The T cell receptor beta chain described here comes from a study of blood T cells in healthy people across ages. PCR was performed a second time for about 6 to 11 cycles using a sample-barcoded 5' primer and a J-beta primer mix. Through a template-switch adaptor with 12 random nucleotides, each cDNA molecule received a tag. Using its own MiXCR run on the 5' RACE reads, TCRdb lists one record per CDR3 protein. The table records some 1.7 million distinct CDR3 sequences, approximately 28% of them present only once. Concerning this clonotype itself: What it recognizes is unknown. A read error may produce the germline difference seen at one junction end.

The CDR3 contains 13 residues. Germline CDR1 and CDR2: SQVTM and ANQGSEA. The individuals who served as donors were healthy Caucasians living in Russia, aged roughly 6 to 90. Notes on the study in general: Age brought a roughly linear fall in TCR beta diversity measured per million T cells. PBMC samples, being unsorted, prevented any conclusive comparison of naive and antigen-experienced cells.

This clonotype was obtained from a woman younger than 45 in good health. The rearrangement uses TRBV29-1 and TRBJ1-4; tentatively, D is TRBD1 (5 bases). The sequenced material came from blood. The CDR3 here is CSIERDGNEKLFF. The CDR3 bases are TGCAGCATTGAGCGGGACGGGAATGAAAAACTGTTTTTT.